Each of the 29 T cell receptor beta chains below was sequenced from the same sample in a study of CD8+CD57+ T cells in acquired aplastic anemia. Patients included in sequencing had previously demonstrated CD8+CD57+ cell expansion by flow cytometry. The TCR beta profiling, which covered VDJ combination and CDR3 sequence, was carried out using genomic DNA as the template. TCRdb reanalysed the reads using MiXCR and keeps one entry per CDR3 protein. Here the sample spans some 150,000 distinct CDR3 sequences, around half being singletons. Sequencing input: sorted CD4+, CD8+, or CD8+CD57+ T cells (not recorded which) from PBMCs. Source of these receptors: a human donor with aplastic anemia.

The V gene is TRBV29-1, the J gene TRBJ1-4; 7 bases agree with TRBD1. Germline CDR1 and CDR2: SQVTM and ANQGSEA. This CDR3 spans 12 amino acids. The V gene end was trimmed by 5 bases and the J gene end by 6 bases; junction bases not matched to a gene: 3. The CDR3 DNA reads TGCAGCGTTCACAGGGGAGATGAAAAACTGTTTTTT. It is translated as CSVHRGDEKLFF.

This clonotype occurred many times. This rearrangement joins TRBV28 to TRBJ2-7, with D unclear. V was cut by 4 bases and J by 0 bases, with 16 bases left in between. The CDR3 totals 16 residues. Germline V gene lookup returns CDR1 MDHEN and CDR2 SYDVKM. CDR3 sequence: CASSSLLQLHSYEQYF. DNA of the CDR3: TGTGCCAGCAGTTCCCTACTGCAGTTACACTCCTACGAGCAGTACTTC.

This clonotype was observed a few times. The V call is TRBV7-9, the J call TRBJ2-5; TRBD1 is a possible D gene (5 bases). V gave up 4 bases and J gave up 3 bases, with 9 bases separating them. The CDR3 extends over 13 amino acids. Germline V lookup: CDR1 SEHNR, CDR2 FQNEAQ (reference sequence). Here the CDR3 DNA reads TGTGCCAGCAGCTCTGGGGCAGAAGAGACCCAGTACTTC. Amino acids: CASSSGAEETQYF.

This chain uses TRBV20-1 with TRBJ2-7, with a tentative D call TRBD1 (6 bases). V was clipped by 4 bases and J by 2 bases, with 27 bases between them. Germline values: CDR1 DFQATT, CDR2 SNEGSKA (reference sequence). The length of the CDR3 is 18 residues. The CDR3 here is CSATRDSPWGHPTYEQYF. CDR3 DNA: TGCAGTGCTACACGAGACTCGCCGTGGGGGCACCCCACCTACGAGCAGTACTTC.

The sample holds a few counts of this clonotype. The chain employs TRBV2 and TRBJ1-2, with TRBD1 as a possible D gene (6 bases). Germline loops: CDR1 SNHLY, CDR2 FYNNEI. The CDR3 runs 15 residues. Trimming removed 4 bases from V and 0 bases from J, with 12 bases in between. In DNA form, the CDR3 reads TGTGCCAGCAGTGCTGGACAGCAGGCTAACTATGGCTACACCTTC. Amino acid sequence: CASSAGQQANYGYTF. The full variable domain, completed using reference TRBV2 and TRBJ1-2, is EPEVTQTPSHQVTQMGQEVILRCVPISNHLYFYWYRQILGQKVEFLVSFYNNEISEKSEIFDDQFSVERPDGSNFTLKIRSTKLEDSAMYFCASSAGQQANYGYTFGSGTRLTVV.

V gene TRBV2 combines with J gene TRBJ2-1, with 10 nucleotides matching TRBD2. Germline V lookup: CDR1 SNHLY, CDR2 FYNNEI. The V and J ends lost 8 bases and 5 bases, in that order; junction bases with no gene match: 9. CDR3 length: 15 amino acids. The CDR3 DNA sequence: TGTGCCAGCGAGGCCCTAGCGGGAGTCCACAATGAGCAGTTCTTC. This translates into CASEALAGVHNEQFF.

In its sample, this clonotype was seen once. This chain connects TRBV15 to TRBJ2-3; 8 bases agree with TRBD2. V dropped 4 bases and J dropped 3; count of bases not matched to a gene: 9. Germline V gene sequence: CDR1 LNHNV, CDR2 YYDKDF (reference sequence). The CDR3 sequence is 16 residues long. As DNA, the CDR3 is TGTGCCACCAGCACTCCTAGCGGGTGGGGGACAGATACGCAGTATTTT. This codes for CATSTPSGWGTDTQYF.

Note on this clonotype: This may be a read error, as it is one base from a much larger clone. The chain carries TRBV7-3 and TRBJ2-3; 10 nucleotides match TRBD2. Per the germline V gene, CDR1 is SGHTA and CDR2 is FQGTGA. This CDR3 has 17 residues. Trimming took 8 bases from V and 4 from J; bases not matched to a gene: 15. The DNA for the CDR3 is TGTGCCAGCGGCCCGCAAAAAACTAGCGGGGTTGCAGATACGCAGTATTTT. This codes for CASGPQKTSGVADTQYF.

This clonotype was counted at least ten times. V and J are TRBV12-3 or TRBV12-4 and TRBJ1-2; 8 bases align to TRBD1. Unmatched junction bases numbered 7, after V lost 6 bases and J lost 4 bases. This CDR3 is 14 amino acids long. CDR3 bases: TGTGCCAGCAGACCGACAGGGGAAACCTATGGCTACACCTTC. It is translated as CASRPTGETYGYTF.

The J gene is TRBJ2-3, the V gene TRBV20-1, with D perhaps matching TRBD1 (6 bases). The CDR3 is 15 amino acids. Trimming left V 0 bases short and J 0 bases short, with 10 bases between. Germline assignment: CDR1 DFQATT and CDR2 SNEGSKA (reference sequence). The CDR3 loop is CSARDFGQSTDTQYF. DNA of the CDR3: TGCAGTGCTAGAGATTTCGGACAGAGCACAGATACGCAGTATTTT.

The rearrangement uses TRBV2 and TRBJ1-2, with 8 bases fitting TRBD1. Germline V gene sequence: CDR1 SNHLY, CDR2 FYNNEI. This CDR3 region has 16 residues. Trimming took 7 bases from V and 7 from J; bases not matched to a gene: 17. The DNA of the CDR3 is TGTGCCAGCATTAGAATCATTCCGGGACAGGCTGGTGGCTACACCTTC. This sequence encodes CASIRIIPGQAGGYTF. The whole variable domain, filled in from reference TRBV2 and TRBJ1-2, reads EPEVTQTPSHQVTQMGQEVILRCVPISNHLYFYWYRQILGQKVEFLVSFYNNEISEKSEIFDDQFSVERPDGSNFTLKIRSTKLEDSAMYFCASIRIIPGQAGGYTFGSGTRLTVV.

The V call is TRBV6-5, the J call TRBJ1-5; 7 nucleotides agree with TRBD1. This CDR3 region has 17 residues. Germline trimming cut 4 bases from V and 0 bases from J; bases unmatched to any gene: 9. The V gene's germline CDR1 is MNHEY and CDR2 SVGAGI. CDR3 loop: CASSWGGQTNSNQPQHF. The CDR3, as DNA: TGTGCCAGCAGTTGGGGGGGACAGACAAATAGCAATCAGCCCCAGCATTTT.

The chain has TRBV20-1 and TRBJ1-2; TRBD1 matches at 7 bases. Trimming removed 0 bases from V and 7 bases from J; junction bases left unmatched: 11. Germline loops: CDR1 DFQATT, CDR2 SNEGSKA (reference sequence). The CDR3 sequence is 15 residues long. CDR3 in amino acids: CSARDQGLRGIGYTF. The CDR3 DNA reads as TGCAGTGCTAGAGATCAGGGTCTCAGGGGGATTGGCTACACCTTC.

The genes are TRBV12-3 or TRBV12-4 and TRBJ1-3; possible D gene TRBD1, 5 bases. The CDR3 runs to 15 residues. V lost 8 bases, J lost 2 bases, and 16 bases lay in between. The CDR3 sequence: CASGPGGSAGNTIYF. The CDR3 region has the DNA TGTGCCAGCGGGCCGGGGGGGTCTGCTGGAAACACCATATATTTT.

The chain joins TRBV19 to TRBJ2-7, with D possibly being TRBD1 (5 bases). Trimming took off 1 base at V and 3 bases at J, with 7 bases between the two ends. Germline lookup yields CDR1 LNHDA and CDR2 SQIVND (reference sequence). CDR3 length equals 13 residues. The CDR3 loop is CASSIAGIYEQYF. CDR3 bases: TGTGCCAGTAGTATAGCAGGGATCTACGAGCAGTACTTC.

This clonotype was seen ten or more times. The chain has TRBV2 and TRBJ1-2; 9 bases align to TRBD1. J was trimmed by 13 bases and V by 6 bases; bases with no gene match: 9. CDR3 length equals 12 residues. Germline V gives CDR1 SNHLY, CDR2 FYNNEI. Written as DNA, the CDR3 is TGTGCCAGCAGCCGGGACAGGGTACTTTCCACCTTC. This translates into CASSRDRVLSTF.

This clonotype is a singleton in its sample. This sequence joins TRBV24-1 and TRBJ2-2, with a weak D call TRBD1 (5 bases). This CDR3 contains 17 residues. V gave up 1 base and J gave up 6 bases, with 17 bases separating them. Germline values: CDR1 KGHDR, CDR2 SFDVKD. In DNA form, the CDR3 reads TGTGCCACCAGTGATTTCACGACAGAATTGAGTCCCGGGGAGCTGTTTTTT. It translates to CATSDFTTELSPGELFF.

The gene calls are TRBV29-1 and TRBJ1-6; 10 nucleotides align to TRBD1. The CDR3 is 12 amino acids. V lost 7 bases, J lost 10 bases, and 4 bases stayed unmatched. Germline V lookup: CDR1 SQVTM, CDR2 ANQGSEA. The CDR3 region is CSGGTGVSPLHF. The CDR3 DNA reads TGCAGCGGAGGGACAGGGGTGTCACCCCTCCACTTT.

This clonotype has a single count. The chain joins TRBV7-9 to TRBJ2-7; D is unresolved. The CDR3 has 13 amino acids. Germline CDR1 and CDR2: SEHNR and FQNEAQ (reference sequence). With 4 bases removed from V and 3 bases from J, the gap between germline ends came to 10 bases. The DNA of the CDR3 is TGTGCCAGCAGCTCTGCGGCGAACTACGAGCAGTACTTC. It specifies CASSSAANYEQYF.

J is TRBJ2-7 and V is TRBV15; TRBD1 agrees at 11 bases. V was pared by 5 bases and J by 2 bases, with 20 bases of the junction left unmatched. CDR1 and CDR2 (germline): LNHNV, YYDKDF (reference sequence). The CDR3 spans 20 residues. The CDR3 region has the DNA TGTGCCACCAGCCCGACGACGGCCGGGACAGGGGGATTACCAGCCTACGAGCAGTACTTC. It encodes CATSPTTAGTGGLPAYEQYF.

V and J are TRBV12-3 or TRBV12-4 and TRBJ2-1, with D unclear. V shed 10 bases and J shed 8 bases, with 18 bases lying between them. The CDR3 contains 13 residues. CDR3 protein: CAIDLRSGHEQFF. The CDR3 DNA reads as TGTGCCATCGACTTAAGATCGGGTCATGAGCAGTTCTTC.

V usage is TRBV10-3 and J usage is TRBJ1-1, with 9 bases lining up with TRBD1. This CDR3 is built from 15 residues. CDR1 ENHRY and CDR2 SYGVKD come from the germline V gene. V shed 4 bases, J shed 3 bases, and the junction held 6 bases outside the gene matches. The DNA for the CDR3 is TGTGCCATCAGTGGACAGGGGGTGAGGTACACTGAAGCTTTCTTT. Protein sequence: CAISGQGVRYTEAFF.

This clonotype was seen many times. The J gene is TRBJ2-7, the V gene TRBV6-1; 9 nucleotides line up with TRBD2. CDR3 size: 13 residues. Germline V gene data show CDR1 as MNHNS and CDR2 as SASEGT. V was clipped by 10 bases and J by 3 bases; unmatched bases: 7. CDR3 amino acids: CAISAGGHYEQYF. The DNA of the CDR3 is TGTGCCATTTCAGCGGGGGGCCACTACGAGCAGTACTTC.

The chain has TRBV19 and TRBJ2-4; TRBD1 matches 8 bases. Germline lookup yields CDR1 LNHDA and CDR2 SQIVND (reference sequence). V lost 7 bases to trimming and J lost 9 bases; unmatched junction nucleotides: 11. The CDR3 is 14 residues long. The DNA of the CDR3 is TGTGCCAGTAACTCCGGGACAGGACCTTCCATTCAGTACTTC. This encodes CASNSGTGPSIQYF.

This clonotype occurred many times. For the CDR3, the DNA is TGCGCCAGCAGCGGGGGGGCTCTCACAGATACGCAGTATTTT. Translating it yields CASSGGALTDTQYF. The rearrangement links TRBV5-1 to TRBJ2-3; D possibly corresponds to TRBD2 (7 bases). This CDR3 comprises 14 residues. With 4 bases removed from V and 2 bases from J, the gap between germline ends came to 11 bases. Looked up from germline, CDR1 is SGHRS and CDR2 is YFSETQ.

This clonotype was seen ten or more times. This sequence joins TRBV6-1 and TRBJ1-3; 7 nucleotides match TRBD1. Germline trimming cut 5 bases from V and 0 bases from J; bases unmatched to any gene: 4. The germline CDR1 and CDR2 sequences are MNHNS and SASEGT. The CDR3 extends over 15 amino acids. The CDR3 is CASSSDRHSGNTIYF. The CDR3 DNA reads as TGTGCCAGCAGTTCGGACAGGCACTCTGGAAACACCATATATTTT.

At least ten counts were recorded for this clonotype. The rearrangement joins TRBV24-1 to TRBJ2-7; D unclear. There are 13 residues in the CDR3. The V gene lost 3 bases and the J gene lost 3 bases, with 8 bases spanning the gap. Germline V gene lookup returns CDR1 KGHDR and CDR2 SFDVKD. The CDR3 reads CATSDGDRYEQYF. CDR3 nucleotides: TGTGCCACCAGTGATGGGGATCGCTACGAGCAGTACTTC.

The CDR3 region has the DNA TGCAGTGCCACGGGGGGGGCCTACAATGAGCAGTTCTTC. Translating it yields CSATGGAYNEQFF. The chain couples TRBV20-1 to TRBJ2-1; 8 positions match TRBD2. The CDR3 covers 13 residues. Trimming removed 6 bases from V and 2 bases from J; junction bases left unmatched: 3. Per germline, CDR1 DFQATT and CDR2 SNEGSKA (reference sequence).

This clonotype has only a few counts. In DNA, the CDR3 is TGCAGTGCTAGGGCAGAATATAATTCACCCCTCCACTTT. Residues: CSARAEYNSPLHF. V usage is TRBV20-1 and J usage is TRBJ1-6; D remains ambiguous. V was clipped by 3 bases and J by 4 bases, with 7 bases between them. Germline CDR1 reads DFQATT; CDR2 reads SNEGSKA (reference sequence). This CDR3 is 13 amino acids long.